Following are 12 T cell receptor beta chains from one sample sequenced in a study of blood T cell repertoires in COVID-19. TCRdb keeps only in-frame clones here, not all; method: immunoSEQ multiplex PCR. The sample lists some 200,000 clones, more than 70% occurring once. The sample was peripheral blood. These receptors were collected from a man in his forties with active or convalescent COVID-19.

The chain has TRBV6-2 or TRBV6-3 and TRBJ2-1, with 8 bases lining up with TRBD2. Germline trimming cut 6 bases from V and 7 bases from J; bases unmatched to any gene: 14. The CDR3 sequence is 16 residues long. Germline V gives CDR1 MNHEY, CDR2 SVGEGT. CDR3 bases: TGTGCCAGCAGCCCAAGAGCGGGAGCCCTCGGGAATGAGCAGTTCTTC. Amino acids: CASSPRAGALGNEQFF.

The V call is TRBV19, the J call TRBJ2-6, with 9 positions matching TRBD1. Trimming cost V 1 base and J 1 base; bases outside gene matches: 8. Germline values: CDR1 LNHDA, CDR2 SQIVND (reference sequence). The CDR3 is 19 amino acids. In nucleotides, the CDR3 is TGTGCCAGTAGTATAGGAATGACAGGGGGATTTTCTGGGGCCAACGTCCTGACTTTC. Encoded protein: CASSIGMTGGFSGANVLTF. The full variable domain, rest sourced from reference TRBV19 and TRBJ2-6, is DGGITQSPKYLFRKEGQNVTLSCEQNLNHDAMYWYRQDPGQGLRLIYYSQIVNDFQKGDIAEGYSVSREKKESFPLTVTSAQKNPTAFYLCASSIGMTGGFSGANVLTFGAGSRLTVL.

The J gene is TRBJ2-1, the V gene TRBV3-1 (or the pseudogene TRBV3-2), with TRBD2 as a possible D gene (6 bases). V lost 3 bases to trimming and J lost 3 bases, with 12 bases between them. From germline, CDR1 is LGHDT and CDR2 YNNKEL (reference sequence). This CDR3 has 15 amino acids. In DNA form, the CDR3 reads TGTGCCAGCAGCCAGGAAAGGACTAACTACAATGAGCAGTTCTTC. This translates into CASSQERTNYNEQFF.

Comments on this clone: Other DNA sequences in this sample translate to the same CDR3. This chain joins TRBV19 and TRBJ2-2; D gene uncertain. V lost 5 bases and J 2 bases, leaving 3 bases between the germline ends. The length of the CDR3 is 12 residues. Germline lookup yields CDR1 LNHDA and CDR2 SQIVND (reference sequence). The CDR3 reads CASSPNTGELFF. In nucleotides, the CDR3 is TGTGCCAGTAGTCCAAACACCGGGGAGCTGTTTTTT.

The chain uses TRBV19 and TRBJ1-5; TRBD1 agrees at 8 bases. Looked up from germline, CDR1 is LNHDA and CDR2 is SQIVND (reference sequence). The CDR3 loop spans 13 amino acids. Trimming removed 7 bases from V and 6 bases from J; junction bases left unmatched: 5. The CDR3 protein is CASKVQGAQPQHF. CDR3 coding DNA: TGTGCCAGTAAGGTCCAGGGGGCTCAGCCCCAGCATTTT.

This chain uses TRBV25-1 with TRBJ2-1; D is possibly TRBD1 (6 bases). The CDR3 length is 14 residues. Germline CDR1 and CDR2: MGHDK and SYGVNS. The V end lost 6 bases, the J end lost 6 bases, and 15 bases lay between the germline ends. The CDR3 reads CASRHRAGSNEQFF. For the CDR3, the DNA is TGTGCCAGCAGACACAGGGCGGGTAGCAATGAGCAGTTCTTC. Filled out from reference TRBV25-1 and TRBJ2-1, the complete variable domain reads EADIYQTPRYLVIGTGKKITLECSQTMGHDKMYWYQQDPGMELHLIHYSYGVNSTEKGDLSSESTVSRIRTEHFPLTLESARPSHTSQYLCASRHRAGSNEQFFGPGTRLTVL.

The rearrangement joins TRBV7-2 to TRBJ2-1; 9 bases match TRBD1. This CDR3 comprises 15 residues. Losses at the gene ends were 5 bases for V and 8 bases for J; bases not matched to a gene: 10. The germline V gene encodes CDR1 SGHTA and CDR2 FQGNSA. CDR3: CASSPRDRETDEQFF. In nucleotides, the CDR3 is TGTGCCAGCAGCCCCCGGGACAGGGAAACGGATGAGCAGTTCTTC.

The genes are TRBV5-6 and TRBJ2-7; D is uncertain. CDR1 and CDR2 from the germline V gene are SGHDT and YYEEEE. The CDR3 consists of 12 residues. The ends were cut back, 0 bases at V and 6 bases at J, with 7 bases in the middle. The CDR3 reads CASSLDGVEQYF. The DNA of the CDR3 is TGTGCCAGCAGCTTGGACGGAGTCGAGCAGTACTTC. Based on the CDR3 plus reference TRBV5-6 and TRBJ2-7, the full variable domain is DAGVTQSPTHLIKTRGQQVTLRCSPKSGHDTVSWYQQALGQGPQFIFQYYEEEERQRGNFPDRFSGHQFPNYSSELNVNALLLGDSALYLCASSLDGVEQYFGPGTRLTVT.

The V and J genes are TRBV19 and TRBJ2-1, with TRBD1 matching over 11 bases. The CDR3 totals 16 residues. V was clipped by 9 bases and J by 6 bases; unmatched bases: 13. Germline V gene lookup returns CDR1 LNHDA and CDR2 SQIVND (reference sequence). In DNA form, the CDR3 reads TGTGCCAGCCAATCGGACAGGGGGCTTCTCGGCAATGAGCAGTTCTTC. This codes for CASQSDRGLLGNEQFF.

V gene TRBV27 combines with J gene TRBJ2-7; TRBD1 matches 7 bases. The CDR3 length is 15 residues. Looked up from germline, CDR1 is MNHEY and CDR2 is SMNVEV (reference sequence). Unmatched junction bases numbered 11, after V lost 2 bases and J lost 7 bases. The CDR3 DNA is TGTGCCAGCAGTTTAATCGGGACAGAGACTTTAGAGCAGTACTTC. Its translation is CASSLIGTETLEQYF.

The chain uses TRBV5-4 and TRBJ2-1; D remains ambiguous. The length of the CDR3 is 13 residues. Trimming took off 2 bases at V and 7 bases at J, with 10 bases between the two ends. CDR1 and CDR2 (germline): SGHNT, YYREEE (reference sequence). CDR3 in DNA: TGTGCCAGCAGCTTCGCTGGAGTTAATGAGCAGTTCTTC. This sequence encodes CASSFAGVNEQFF.

The CDR3: CASSQFSRNTGELFF. In nucleotides, the CDR3 is TGTGCCAGCAGCCAGTTTTCTCGGAACACCGGGGAGCTGTTTTTT. The rearrangement uses TRBV14 and TRBJ2-2; D call uncertain. The CDR3 length is 15 residues. Trimming took 3 bases from V and 1 from J, leaving 9 bases between them. Looked up from germline, CDR1 is SGHDN and CDR2 is FVKESK.